Listed below are T cell receptor beta chains from one sample, sequenced in a study of OX40 agonist ivuxolimab in advanced cancers. The data were produced by immunoSEQ multiplex PCR, yet TCRdb's version contains in-frame clones alone and is incomplete. The table has about 150,000 clones, around 94% seen once. The source was CD4+ or CD8+ T cells sorted from blood, collected in a trial of the OX40 agonist ivuxolimab. The receptors shown here come from an adult with an advanced solid tumor such as melanoma, head and neck, liver or kidney cancer. CDR3s include the opening cysteine and the closing phenylalanine or tryptophan. Each record gives: clone size, V gene, J gene, CDR3 length, D gene, CDR3 protein, CDR3 DNA. The D gene is left open where the match is weak. Part of the rows lack a size; the others show once, few, many or a class for expanded clones.

size: .; V: TRBV9; J: TRBJ2-7; length: 11; D: .; CDR3: CASSLDYEQYF; DNA: TGTGCCAGCAGCCTCGACTACGAGCAGTACTTC
size: .; V: TRBV7-3; J: TRBJ2-1; length: 17; D: TRBD2; CDR3: CASSLTGVAGGENEQFF; DNA: TGTGCCAGCAGCTTAACGGGAGTAGCGGGGGGTGAAAATGAGCAGTTCTTC
size: .; V: TRBV5-1; J: TRBJ2-3; length: 15; D: TRBD2; CDR3: CASSLSGVGADTQYF; DNA: TGCGCCAGCAGCCTTAGCGGGGTGGGCGCAGATACGCAGTATTTT
size: .; V: TRBV7-7; J: TRBJ2-7; length: 14; D: TRBD2; CDR3: CASNGLAGGSEQYF; DNA: TGTGCTAGCAACGGACTAGCGGGAGGTTCCGAGCAGTACTTC
size: .; V: TRBV28; J: TRBJ2-1; length: 14; D: TRBD1; CDR3: CASRPGQLYNEQFF; DNA: TGTGCCAGCAGGCCGGGACAGCTCTACAATGAGCAGTTCTTC
size: .; V: TRBV2; J: TRBJ1-1; length: 14; D: .; CDR3: CASFRAPLETEAFF; DNA: TGTGCCAGCTTTCGGGCCCCCTTGGAGACTGAAGCTTTCTTT
size: once; V: TRBV7-8; J: TRBJ1-1; length: 14; D: .; CDR3: CASSPIPGYAEAFF; DNA: TGTGCCAGCAGCCCTATCCCCGGATATGCTGAAGCTTTCTTT
size: .; V: TRBV7-9; J: TRBJ2-3; length: 16; D: TRBD1; CDR3: CASSLKPTGLPDTQYF; DNA: TGTGCCAGCAGCTTAAAACCGACAGGGTTGCCGGATACGCAGTATTTT
size: .; V: TRBV7-8; J: TRBJ1-2; length: 15; D: TRBD1; CDR3: CASSLEDRGPSGYTF; DNA: TGTGCCAGCAGCTTAGAGGACAGGGGGCCGTCGGGCTACACCTTC
size: .; V: TRBV6-5; J: TRBJ2-2; length: 13; D: .; CDR3: CASNTANTGELFF; DNA: TGTGCCAGCAATACAGCGAACACCGGGGAGCTGTTTTTT
size: .; V: TRBV30; J: TRBJ1-3; length: 14; D: .; CDR3: CAYRTLQVPTTIYF; DNA: TGTGCCTATCGAACGCTACAGGTCCCCACCACCATATATTTT
size: .; V: TRBV18; J: TRBJ1-5; length: 14; D: .; CDR3: CASSPPGGGQPQHF; DNA: TGTGCCAGCTCACCACCGGGGGGGGGACAGCCCCAGCATTTT
size: .; V: TRBV28; J: TRBJ1-1; length: 14; D: TRBD1; CDR3: CASSPLTGYTEAFF; DNA: TGTGCCAGCAGTCCACTGACAGGGTACACTGAAGCTTTCTTT
size: .; V: TRBV5-6; J: TRBJ1-2; length: 12; D: .; CDR3: CASSPGVGGYTF; DNA: TGTGCCAGCAGCCCGGGCGTCGGAGGCTACACCTTC
size: .; V: TRBV7-2; J: TRBJ2-1; length: 14; D: .; CDR3: CASSPTAYYNEQFF; DNA: TGTGCCAGCAGCCCCACGGCATATTACAATGAGCAGTTCTTC
size: .; V: TRBV19; J: TRBJ2-1; length: 17; D: TRBD2; CDR3: CASSPGGGRSSYNEQFF; DNA: TGTGCCAGTAGCCCCGGGGGGGGAAGAAGCTCCTACAATGAGCAGTTCTTC
size: .; V: TRBV27; J: TRBJ1-1; length: 15; D: .; CDR3: CASSIMGLQNTEAFF; DNA: TGTGCCAGCAGCATTATGGGACTGCAGAACACTGAAGCTTTCTTT
size: .; V: TRBV4-3; J: TRBJ1-5; length: 19; D: TRBD1; CDR3: CASSQGLDRGLFRRQPQHF; DNA: TGCGCCAGCAGCCAAGGGTTAGACAGGGGGCTCTTCCGTAGGCAGCCCCAGCATTTT
size: .; V: TRBV6-6; J: TRBJ2-5; length: 15; D: .; CDR3: CASSYNAGLGETQYF; DNA: TGTGCCAGCAGTTACAACGCGGGGTTGGGTGAGACCCAGTACTTC
size: .; V: TRBV19; J: TRBJ2-7; length: 15; D: .; CDR3: CASSSGGQGVYEQYF; DNA: TGTGCCAGTAGTTCGGGGGGCCAAGGGGTCTACGAGCAGTACTTC
size: .; V: TRBV9; J: TRBJ1-1; length: 13; D: .; CDR3: CASSPDGNTEAFF; DNA: TGTGCCAGCAGCCCCGACGGGAACACTGAAGCTTTCTTT
size: .; V: TRBV7-9; J: TRBJ2-7; length: 12; D: .; CDR3: CASSPPSYEQYF; DNA: TGTGCCAGCAGCCCTCCCAGCTACGAGCAGTACTTC
size: .; V: TRBV5-4; J: TRBJ2-1; length: 16; D: TRBD2; CDR3: CASSSKTSGVLNEQFF; DNA: TGTGCCAGCAGCTCCAAGACTAGCGGGGTCCTCAATGAGCAGTTCTTC
size: .; V: TRBV7-2; J: TRBJ2-2; length: 16; D: .; CDR3: CASSLDPGRSTGELFF; DNA: TGTGCCAGCAGCTTAGACCCGGGACGCAGCACCGGGGAGCTGTTTTTT
size: once; V: TRBV7-2; J: TRBJ2-1; length: 12; D: .; CDR3: CASGASYNEQFF; DNA: TGTGCCAGCGGGGCCTCCTACAATGAGCAGTTCTTC
size: .; V: TRBV5-1; J: TRBJ1-6; length: 16; D: .; CDR3: CASADRGVPYNSPLHF; DNA: TGCGCCAGCGCGGACAGAGGGGTCCCCTATAATTCACCCCTCCACTTT
size: .; V: TRBV6-1; J: TRBJ2-3; length: 15; D: TRBD2; CDR3: CASTGRARGTDTQYF; DNA: TGTGCCAGCACCGGGAGGGCGCGGGGTACAGATACGCAGTATTTT